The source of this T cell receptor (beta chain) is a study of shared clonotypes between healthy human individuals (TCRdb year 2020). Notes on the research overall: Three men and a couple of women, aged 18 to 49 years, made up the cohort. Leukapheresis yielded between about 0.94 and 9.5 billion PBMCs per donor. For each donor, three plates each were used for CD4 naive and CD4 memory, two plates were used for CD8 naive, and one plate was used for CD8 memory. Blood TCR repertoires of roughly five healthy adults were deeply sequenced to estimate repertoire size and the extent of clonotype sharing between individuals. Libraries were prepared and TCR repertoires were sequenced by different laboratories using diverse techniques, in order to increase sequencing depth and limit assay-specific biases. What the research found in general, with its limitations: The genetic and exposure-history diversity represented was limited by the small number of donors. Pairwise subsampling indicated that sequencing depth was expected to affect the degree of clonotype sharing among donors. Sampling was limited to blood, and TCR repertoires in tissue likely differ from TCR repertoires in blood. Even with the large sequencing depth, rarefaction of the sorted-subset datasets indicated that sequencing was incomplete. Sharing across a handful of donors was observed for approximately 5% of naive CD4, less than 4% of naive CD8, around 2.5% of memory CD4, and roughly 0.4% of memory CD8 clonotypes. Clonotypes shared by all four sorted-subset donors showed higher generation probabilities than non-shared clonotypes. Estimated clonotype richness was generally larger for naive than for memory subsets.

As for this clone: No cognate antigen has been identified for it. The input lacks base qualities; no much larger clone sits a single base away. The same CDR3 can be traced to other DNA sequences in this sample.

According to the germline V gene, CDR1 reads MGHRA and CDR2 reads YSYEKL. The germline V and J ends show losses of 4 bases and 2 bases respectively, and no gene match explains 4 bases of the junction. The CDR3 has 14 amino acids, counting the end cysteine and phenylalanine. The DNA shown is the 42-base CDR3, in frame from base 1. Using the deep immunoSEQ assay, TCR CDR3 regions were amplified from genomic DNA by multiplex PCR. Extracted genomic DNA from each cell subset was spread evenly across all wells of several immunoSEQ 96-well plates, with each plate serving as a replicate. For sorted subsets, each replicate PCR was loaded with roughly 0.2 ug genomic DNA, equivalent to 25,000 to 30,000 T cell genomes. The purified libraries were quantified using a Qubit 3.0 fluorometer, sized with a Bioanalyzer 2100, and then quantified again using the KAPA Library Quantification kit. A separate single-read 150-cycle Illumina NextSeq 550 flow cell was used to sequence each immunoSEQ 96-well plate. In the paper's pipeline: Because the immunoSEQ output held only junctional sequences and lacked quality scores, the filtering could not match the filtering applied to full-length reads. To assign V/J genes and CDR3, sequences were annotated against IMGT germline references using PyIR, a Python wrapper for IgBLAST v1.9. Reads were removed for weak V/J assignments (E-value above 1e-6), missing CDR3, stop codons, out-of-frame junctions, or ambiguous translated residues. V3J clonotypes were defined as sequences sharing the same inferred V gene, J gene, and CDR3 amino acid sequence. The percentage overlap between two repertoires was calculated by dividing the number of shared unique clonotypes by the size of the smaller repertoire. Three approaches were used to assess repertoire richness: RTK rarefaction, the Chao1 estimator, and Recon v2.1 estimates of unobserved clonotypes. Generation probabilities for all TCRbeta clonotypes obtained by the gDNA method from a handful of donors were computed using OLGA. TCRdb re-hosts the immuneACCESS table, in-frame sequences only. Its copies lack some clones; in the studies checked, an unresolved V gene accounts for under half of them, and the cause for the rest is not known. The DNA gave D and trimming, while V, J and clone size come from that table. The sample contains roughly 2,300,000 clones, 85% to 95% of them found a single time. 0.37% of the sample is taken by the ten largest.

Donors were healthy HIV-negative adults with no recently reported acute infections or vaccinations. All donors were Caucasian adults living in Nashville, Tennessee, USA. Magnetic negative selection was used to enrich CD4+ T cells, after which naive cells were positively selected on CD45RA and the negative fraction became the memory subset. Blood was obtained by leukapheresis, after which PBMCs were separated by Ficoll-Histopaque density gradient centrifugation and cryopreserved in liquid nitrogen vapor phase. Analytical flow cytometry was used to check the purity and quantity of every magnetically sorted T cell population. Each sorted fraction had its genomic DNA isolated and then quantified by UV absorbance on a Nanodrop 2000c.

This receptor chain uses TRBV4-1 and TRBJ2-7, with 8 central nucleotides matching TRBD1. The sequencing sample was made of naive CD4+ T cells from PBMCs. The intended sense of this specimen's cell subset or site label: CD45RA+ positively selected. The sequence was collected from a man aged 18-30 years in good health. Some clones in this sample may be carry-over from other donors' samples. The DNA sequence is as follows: TGCGCCAGCAGCCTCGGGACAGGTACCTACGAGCAGTACTTC. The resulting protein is CASSLGTGTYEQYF.